This entry lists 4 T cell receptor beta chains sequenced from one sample in a study of immune heterogeneity within non-small cell lung tumors. TCR beta CDR3 regions came from multiplex PCR with 32 forward V and 13 reverse J primers. TCRdb re-called the multiplex PCR reads through MiXCR, storing one row per CDR3 protein. The sample consists of thousands of distinct CDR3 sequences, 26% of them appearing once. The template consisted of bulk tumor genomic DNA, with about 0.65 ug used per sample. Multiple biopsies spaced far apart were taken from each primary tumor during surgery. Enrolled individuals presented with untreated, newly diagnosed non-small cell lung cancer and received curative surgery. Specimen: lung tumor tissue. All receptors come from a man in his fifties or sixties with non-small cell lung cancer.

This clonotype is termed medium-sized. This chain links TRBV2 with TRBJ1-1; D call uncertain. V shed 4 bases and J shed 0 bases, with 6 bases lying between them. The CDR3 runs to 13 residues. In germline, CDR1 is SNHLY, CDR2 FYNNEI. CDR3 nucleotide sequence: TGTGCCAGCAGTGCCGAACTGAACACTGAAGCTTTCTTT. As protein: CASSAELNTEAFF. Variable domain in full (rest from reference TRBV2 and TRBJ1-1): EPEVTQTPSHQVTQMGQEVILRCVPISNHLYFYWYRQILGQKVEFLVSFYNNEISEKSEIFDDQFSVERPDGSNFTLKIRSTKLEDSAMYFCASSAELNTEAFFGQGTRLTVV.

Judged by abundance, this clonotype is medium-sized (0.01 to 0.1%). CDR3 loop: CSADGTIEGDEQFF. The CDR3 region has the DNA TGCAGCGCCGACGGGACGATCGAAGGGGATGAGCAGTTCTTC. This rearrangement joins TRBV29-1 to TRBJ2-1; the D call may be TRBD1 or TRBD2 (5 bases each). Germline V lookup: CDR1 SQVTM, CDR2 ANQGSEA. The CDR3 runs to 14 residues. V lost 7 bases, J lost 8 bases, and 21 bases lay in between.

This clonotype is medium-sized. The V gene is TRBV30, the J gene TRBJ2-7; 8 positions match TRBD2. Germline loops: CDR1 GTSNPN, CDR2 SVGIG (reference sequence). V lost 0 bases and J lost 5; bases outside the gene matches: 6. The CDR3 contains 14 residues. The CDR3, as DNA: TGTGCCTGGAGTGTAAACGCGGGAGGCGACGAGCAGTACTTC. Its protein product is CAWSVNAGGDEQYF.

This clonotype is large (0.1 to 1%). V gene TRBV6-1 combines with J gene TRBJ1-6, with 10 bases identical to TRBD1. CDR3 length: 13 residues. Germline V gene data show CDR1 as MNHNS and CDR2 as SASEGT. Trimming took 8 bases from V and 7 from J; bases not matched to a gene: 2. The CDR3 here is CASRDRGNSPLHF. The DNA of the CDR3 is TGTGCCAGCCGGGACAGGGGAAATTCACCCCTCCACTTT.